A selection of T cell receptor beta chains follows, all from one sample in a study of CD8 T cells in ankylosing spondylitis. TCRdb re-called the 5' RACE reads through MiXCR, storing one row per CDR3 protein. Found here are 700,000 to 850,000 distinct CDR3 sequences, roughly 12% of them singletons; the top ten hold roughly 0.51%. The sequenced sample consisted of blood, either unsorted or a sorted T cell fraction (not recorded which). Receptor source: a male donor with ankylosing spondylitis. The CDR3 runs from the conserved cysteine through the conserved F or W. The order of the fields is V gene, J gene, CDR3 protein.

TRBV29-1	TRBJ2-1	CSVRRTSGQITYNEQFF
TRBV7-2	TRBJ1-3	CASSLGGTVGNTIYF
TRBV20-1	TRBJ1-3	CSARSQGNTIYF
TRBV12-3/TRBV12-4	TRBJ1-2	CASSSGQGRIYGYTF
TRBV5-1	TRBJ2-1	CASSLAAGGNEQFF
TRBV9	TRBJ2-4	CASSARGTSGTVNIQYF
TRBV5-5	TRBJ2-7	CASSRTSEITYEQYF
TRBV12-3/TRBV12-4	TRBJ1-3	CASSSGGARGNTIYF
TRBV20-1	TRBJ1-2	CSAGTGGDSYGYTF
TRBV20-1	TRBJ2-7	CSAGTGAFYEQYF
TRBV29-1	TRBJ2-2	CSVGGQGYTGELFF
TRBV9	TRBJ1-2	CASSVDRPRSRYGYTF
TRBV6-2/TRBV6-3	TRBJ2-1	CASSYGLAGGENEQFF
TRBV11-2	TRBJ2-2	CASSDPTRLASGELFF
TRBV7-2	TRBJ1-1	CASSQTGGVPNAFF
TRBV20-1	TRBJ2-5	CSALARGETQYF
TRBV5-1	TRBJ2-3	CASSISRTADTQYF
TRBV11-3	TRBJ1-1	CASSFGSSYEAFF
TRBV18	TRBJ2-7	CASSPHPSDEQYF
TRBV5-1	TRBJ2-3	CASSLLQPRTDTQYF
TRBV5-1	TRBJ2-3	CASSRSGGATTDTQYF
TRBV12-3/TRBV12-4	TRBJ1-1	CASSLTGVPEAFF
TRBV6-2/TRBV6-3	TRBJ2-7	CASSYAGGARWAYEQYF
TRBV10-3	TRBJ2-2	CAISPEGPGLGSFNGELFF
TRBV29-1	TRBJ1-1	CSVRQFGGTEAFF
TRBV27	TRBJ1-6	CASSSADRLENSPLHF
TRBV20-1	TRBJ2-7	CSATALDRSYEQYF
TRBV11-2	TRBJ1-1	CASSRRIGGYQPTEAFF
TRBV4-2	TRBJ1-2	CASSQVAYGYTF
TRBV4-3	TRBJ1-5	CASSQDRVVLGSNQPQHF
TRBV6-5	TRBJ2-3	CASRFLAQSSTDTQYF
TRBV6-1	TRBJ1-1	CASTHRNLGAEAFF
TRBV18	TRBJ2-7	CASSAQSSYEQYF
TRBV20-1	TRBJ2-7	CSASWRDEQYF